This T cell receptor beta chain comes out of a study of shared clonotypes between healthy human individuals. Study-wide points: Clonotype sharing among donors was thought likely to change with sequencing depth. Sampling used blood alone; tissue repertoires probably differ.

With respect to this clone: No antigen is known for it.

When samples were unsorted, roughly 81 million PBMCs were used for genomic DNA. The method was immunoSEQ multiplex PCR; TCRdb's version includes in-frame clones alone and lacks a portion of them. The sample yields about 480,000 clones, roughly 79% seen once. V shed 0 bases and J 2 bases; nucleotides not matched to a gene: 2. The germline gives CDR1 SNHLY, CDR2 FYNNEI. This CDR3 is 15 amino acids long. The chain carries TRBV2 and TRBJ1-1, with 8 bases aligning to TRBD1. The material sequenced was PBMCs. This TCR was sampled from a woman aged 40 to 50 in good health. Some clones in this sample may be carry-over from other donors' samples. CDR3 DNA sequence: TGTGCCAGCAGTGAAGCCGGGACAGGCAACACTGAAGCTTTCTTT. This encodes CASSEAGTGNTEAFF.